These 23 T cell receptor beta chains share one sample of origin, sequenced in a study of long-term antiretroviral therapy in people with HIV. At survey level, the immunoSEQ assay was run in its v3.0 version. Assay used: immunoSEQ multiplex PCR; TCRdb lists only in-frame clones, some missing. The data contain about 27,000 clones, 65% to 85% of them singletons. Specimen: unsorted PBMCs, collected 3 years after starting antiretroviral therapy. The source of these receptors is a man in his forties with HIV.

V gene TRBV7-2 combines with J gene TRBJ2-5, with unresolved D. Deletions cut 0 bases from V and 4 bases from J, with 15 bases between. The CDR3 totals 16 residues. CDR1 and CDR2 (germline): SGHTA, FQGNSA. CDR3 nucleotide sequence: TGTGCCAGCAGCTTAGCGCTGCCCGGTGGGTCAGAGACCCAGTACTTC. This translates into CASSLALPGGSETQYF.

This clone came up once. In DNA, the CDR3 is TGTGCCAGCAGTGGCATCTTAATTACCGAATGGACCCAAGAGACCCAGTACTTC. Its translation: CASSGILITEWTQETQYF. The chain uses TRBV6-1 and TRBJ2-5; no clear D. Germline V gene sequence: CDR1 MNHNS, CDR2 SASEGT. With 4 bases removed from V and 1 base from J, the gap between germline ends came to 22 bases. CDR3 length: 18 residues.

This sequence joins TRBV9 and TRBJ2-1; 8 bases align to TRBD1. V lost 2 bases and J lost 9; bases outside the gene matches: 7. Germline assignment: CDR1 SGDLS and CDR2 YYNGEE. The CDR3 spans 14 residues. The CDR3 DNA is TGTGCCAGCAGCGTGACAGGGGATGGCGGTGAGCAGTTCTTC. Translated, it gives CASSVTGDGGEQFF. Full variable domain (outside the CDR3, taken from reference TRBV9 and TRBJ2-1): DSGVTQTPKHLITATGQRVTLRCSPRSGDLSVYWYQQSLDQGLQFLIQYYNGEERAKGNILERFSAQQFPDLHSELNLSSLELGDSALYFCASSVTGDGGEQFFGPGTRLTVL.

The CDR3 DNA is TGTGCCATCAGTGATCAGCCCCGTGAGCAGTACTTC. Translation gives CAISDQPREQYF. The chain recombines TRBV10-3 with TRBJ2-7; D gene ambiguous. The CDR3 covers 12 residues. V was clipped by 3 bases and J by 7 bases, with 10 bases between them. Germline V gives CDR1 ENHRY, CDR2 SYGVKD.

The CDR3 is CASSIVNSDSSQPQHF. For the CDR3, the DNA is TGTGCCAGCAGTATAGTGAACAGTGATTCGTCTCAGCCCCAGCATTTT. The V and J genes are TRBV28 and TRBJ1-5; D uncertain. V lost 5 bases and J 6 bases, leaving 20 bases between the germline ends. This CDR3 contains 16 residues. Germline loops: CDR1 MDHEN, CDR2 SYDVKM.

The rearrangement links TRBV7-3 to TRBJ1-1; a possible D gene is TRBD1 (6 bases). CDR3 length: 13 residues. Germline V gene data show CDR1 as SGHTA and CDR2 as FQGTGA. Deletions cut 2 bases from V and 11 bases from J, with 15 bases between. DNA for the CDR3: TGTGCCAGCAGCTTAGGCCAGGGAGGGGGGGCTTTCTTT. Protein product: CASSLGQGGGAFF.

V is TRBV27 and J is TRBJ2-7, with D unclear. The CDR3 consists of 16 residues. V lost 0 bases to trimming and J lost 4 bases, with 16 bases between them. Germline values: CDR1 MNHEY, CDR2 SMNVEV (reference sequence). CDR3 in amino acids: CASSLSVASGRYEQYF. In DNA form, the CDR3 reads TGTGCCAGCAGTTTATCGGTCGCCTCGGGTAGGTACGAGCAGTACTTC.

V gene TRBV23-1 combines with J gene TRBJ1-1, with 8 bases fitting TRBD1. TRBV23-1 carries the ORF label, with uncertain function. The length of the CDR3 is 14 residues. Trimming removed 4 bases from V and 4 bases from J; junction bases left unmatched: 5. The CDR3 DNA sequence: TGCGCCAGCAGTCTTCCCGGGACAGGCACTGAAGCTTTCTTT. Encoded protein: CASSLPGTGTEAFF.

The chain has TRBV21-1 and TRBJ1-4. TRBV21-1 is deemed a pseudogene. The CDR3 length is 13 residues. The CDR3 DNA is TGTGCCAGCACTGGGGGTGCGGATGAAAAACTGTTTTTT. This translates into CASTGGADEKLFF.

The V and J genes are TRBV5-6 and TRBJ2-7, with a weak D call TRBD1 (5 bases). V lost 7 bases and J lost 6, with 14 bases in between. This CDR3 has 12 residues. The germline gives CDR1 SGHDT, CDR2 YYEEEE. CDR3 sequence: CASGALTGEQYF. In DNA, the CDR3 is TGTGCCAGCGGGGCCCTCACCGGCGAGCAGTACTTC.

The rearrangement uses TRBV20-1 and TRBJ2-1; D possibly corresponds to TRBD1 (5 bases). The CDR3 totals 10 residues. The germline gives CDR1 DFQATT, CDR2 SNEGSKA (reference sequence). Trimming took 4 bases from V and 7 from J, leaving 5 bases between them. The CDR3 region is CSATGNEQFF. The DNA for the CDR3 is TGCAGTGCTACAGGGAATGAGCAGTTCTTC.

The genes are TRBV5-1 and TRBJ2-3; TRBD2 matches 7 bases. V lost 0 bases, J lost 4 bases, and 2 bases stayed unmatched. The CDR3 runs to 14 residues. Germline CDR1 reads SGHRS; CDR2 reads YFSETQ. DNA for the CDR3: TGCGCCAGCAGCTTGGGGACTAGTGCAGATACGCAGTATTTT. It yields the protein CASSLGTSADTQYF.

This clone was detected once. The chain recombines TRBV6-6 with TRBJ2-2; no firm D call. The germline V gene encodes CDR1 MNHNY and CDR2 SVGAGI (reference sequence). The CDR3 covers 15 residues. V lost 6 bases and J 4 bases, leaving 15 bases between the germline ends. The CDR3 loop reads CASSTQAIFTGELFF. The CDR3 nucleotides are TGTGCCAGCAGCACGCAGGCGATATTCACCGGGGAGCTGTTTTTT.

This clone was counted only a few times. The chain combines TRBV2 with TRBJ1-2; no reliable D call. V was shortened by 7 bases and J by 7 bases, with 13 bases between the two germline ends. The CDR3 runs to 12 residues. The germline gives CDR1 SNHLY, CDR2 FYNNEI. The CDR3 bases are TGTGCCAGCATCCAAGATTCGGGTGGCTACACCTTC. This gives the protein CASIQDSGGYTF. The entire variable domain, with the rest obtained from reference TRBV2 and TRBJ1-2, is as follows: EPEVTQTPSHQVTQMGQEVILRCVPISNHLYFYWYRQILGQKVEFLVSFYNNEISEKSEIFDDQFSVERPDGSNFTLKIRSTKLEDSAMYFCASIQDSGGYTFGSGTRLTVV.

The sample holds a few counts of this clone. CDR3 sequence reads: CASSSQGSTGELFF. The DNA of the CDR3 is TGTGCCAGCAGCTCCCAGGGTAGCACCGGGGAGCTGTTTTTT. V and J are TRBV11-2 and TRBJ2-2, with a tentative D call TRBD1 (5 bases). V was clipped by 4 bases and J by 4 bases, with 10 bases between them. Germline V lookup: CDR1 SGHAT, CDR2 FQNNGV. This CDR3 contains 14 residues.

V and J are TRBV5-1 and TRBJ1-1; D is possibly TRBD1 (5 bases). Germline CDR1 and CDR2: SGHRS and YFSETQ. Trimming took 3 bases from V and 0 from J, leaving 9 bases between them. The CDR3 contains 14 residues. In nucleotides, the CDR3 is TGCGCCAGCAGCTCCGCGGGGCTGAACACTGAAGCTTTCTTT. Translating gives CASSSAGLNTEAFF.

This chain joins TRBV11-1 and TRBJ1-2; no firm D call. The CDR3 loop spans 13 amino acids. Germline CDR1 reads SGHAT; CDR2 reads FQDESV (reference sequence). V was trimmed by 3 bases and J by 5 bases, leaving 10 bases between them. Here the CDR3 DNA reads TGTGCCAGCAGCTTCCCCCAGTCGTATGGCTACACCTTC. Encoded protein: CASSFPQSYGYTF.

This sequence joins TRBV29-1 and TRBJ2-5; D gene uncertain. The CDR3 length is 11 residues. The germline CDR1 and CDR2 sequences are SQVTM and ANQGSEA. V lost 6 bases and J lost 1, with 6 bases in between. CDR3 residues: CSVEPQETQYF. CDR3 bases: TGCAGCGTAGAGCCCCAAGAGACCCAGTACTTC.

The chain recombines TRBV7-9 with TRBJ2-3, with a tentative D call TRBD2 (6 bases). This CDR3 has 18 residues. Per the germline V gene, CDR1 is SEHNR and CDR2 is FQNEAQ (reference sequence). The V end was cut by 1 base, the J end by 1 base, with 18 bases between. In nucleotides, the CDR3 is TGTGCCAGCAGCTTAGATGGTCTGGGCGGGATTGGCACAGATACGCAGTATTTT. Its protein product is CASSLDGLGGIGTDTQYF.

V and J are TRBV29-1 and TRBJ2-5, with 9 positions matching TRBD1. The CDR3 consists of 15 residues. Germline V gene data show CDR1 as SQVTM and CDR2 as ANQGSEA. V lost 3 bases and J lost 1; bases outside the gene matches: 6. The CDR3 DNA follows: TGCAGCGTTGAGTCGGGACAGGGCCTCCAAGAGACCCAGTACTTC. This gives the protein CSVESGQGLQETQYF.

This clone has just a few counts. This chain uses TRBV4-2 with TRBJ2-3, with 14 nucleotides matching TRBD2. The CDR3 contains 16 residues. Losses at the gene ends were 1 base for V and 4 bases for J; bases not matched to a gene: 1. Germline V lookup: CDR1 LGHNA, CDR2 YNFKEQ. The CDR3 here is CASSQGLAGGPDTQYF. CDR3 bases: TGTGCCAGCAGCCAAGGACTAGCGGGAGGGCCAGATACGCAGTATTTT.

The rearrangement uses TRBV5-1 and TRBJ2-4; a weak D match, TRBD2 (6 bases). From germline, CDR1 is SGHRS and CDR2 YFSETQ. This CDR3 region has 17 residues. The V and J ends lost 0 bases and 2 bases respectively, with 15 bases between them. The CDR3 is CASSLEGFAGTKNIQYF. In nucleotides, the CDR3 is TGCGCCAGCAGCTTGGAGGGGTTTGCGGGGACCAAAAACATTCAGTACTTC.

The chain uses TRBV9 and TRBJ2-2; D is unclear. This CDR3 is 13 amino acids long. Deletions cut 1 base from V and 4 bases from J, with 5 bases between. Germline V CDR1 and CDR2: SGDLS, YYNGEE. For the CDR3, the DNA is TGTGCCAGCAGCGTATTGCTCACCGGGGAGCTGTTTTTT. This codes for CASSVLLTGELFF.